The source of this TCR beta chain is a study of identifying expanded T cells in peripheral blood. Between the trimmed V and J ends, which lost 1 base and 6 bases, there was a span of 17 bases. Germline loops: CDR1 SGHDT, CDR2 YYEEEE. The CDR3 has 15 residues. During the collection period, no donor immune events like infections were recorded. Clones were sequenced by immunoSEQ multiplex PCR, and TCRdb holds only the in-frame ones, with some missing. The repertoire has nearly 60,000 clones, roughly 90% of them found once; the top ten carry roughly 3.5%. As for this clone: No antigen is known for it.

Whole-study findings and limits: Variance in clone template counts between roughly 2-week samples significantly increased with total template count across all healthy donors. About 1.2 clones differed between technical replicates, versus roughly 16 and 20 over time.

The sequence came from a person between 18 and 75 years old in good health. The chain links TRBV5-6 to TRBJ2-7, with D possibly being TRBD2 (6 bases). The source material was blood. In DNA form, the CDR3 reads TGTGCCAGCAGCTTGCGGGGGTCTCTCTCCACCGAGCAGTACTTC. Translated: CASSLRGSLSTEQYF. The whole variable domain, filled in from reference TRBV5-6 and TRBJ2-7, reads DAGVTQSPTHLIKTRGQQVTLRCSPKSGHDTVSWYQQALGQGPQFIFQYYEEEERQRGNFPDRFSGHQFPNYSSELNVNALLLGDSALYLCASSLRGSLSTEQYFGPGTRLTVT.